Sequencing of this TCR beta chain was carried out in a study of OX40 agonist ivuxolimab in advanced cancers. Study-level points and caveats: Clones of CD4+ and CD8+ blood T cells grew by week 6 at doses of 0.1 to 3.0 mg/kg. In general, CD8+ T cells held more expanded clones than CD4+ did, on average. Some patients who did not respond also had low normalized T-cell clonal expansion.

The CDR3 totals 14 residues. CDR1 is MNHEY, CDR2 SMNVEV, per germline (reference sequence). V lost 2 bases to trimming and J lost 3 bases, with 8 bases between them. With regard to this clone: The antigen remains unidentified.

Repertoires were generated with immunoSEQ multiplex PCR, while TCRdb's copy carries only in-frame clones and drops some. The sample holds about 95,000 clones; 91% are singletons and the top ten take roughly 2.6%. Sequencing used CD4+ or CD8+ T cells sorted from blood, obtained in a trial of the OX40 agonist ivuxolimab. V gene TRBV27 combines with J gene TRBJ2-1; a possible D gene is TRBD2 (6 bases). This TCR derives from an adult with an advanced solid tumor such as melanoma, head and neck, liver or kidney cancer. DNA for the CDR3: TGTGCCAGCAGTTTAGCGGGATTCTACAATGAGCAGTTCTTC. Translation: CASSLAGFYNEQFF.